This T cell receptor beta chain comes out of a study of CD8+ T cells in alopecia areata. Overall study findings and caveats: Clarity of TCR sharing across patients fell short of that in mice, possibly HLA-related. Greater clonality was observed in lesional scalp samples, especially alopecia totalis/universalis, versus normal scalp. Among the top 100, expanded CD8+ clones, as well as scalp clonality, were significantly decreased by tofacitinib. In scalp samples, resident alphabeta T cells of normal skin are also sequenced.

Extracted from the samples, RNA was reverse transcribed into cDNA to serve as the sequencing template. Produced via immunoSEQ multiplex PCR; TCRdb's table is partial and in-frame only. This table has fewer than 200,000 clones, 55% to 75% appearing once. This CDR3 has 14 amino acids. The V gene's germline CDR1 is SGHTA and CDR2 FQGNSA. Trimming shortened V by 3 bases and J by 0 bases, and 6 bases separated the two germline ends. The treatment is: oral pan-JAK inhibitor, 5-10 mg twice daily. For this clone: Its antigen is undetermined.

Sequencing was performed on CD4+ T cells sorted from blood, taken at week 24, from a patient treated with tofacitinib. The clonotype originates from a human donor with alopecia areata. The chain joins TRBV7-2 to TRBJ2-1; D is unresolved. In DNA form, the CDR3 reads TGTGCCAGCAGCTTGGAATTCTCCTACAATGAGCAGTTCTTC. Protein sequence: CASSLEFSYNEQFF.